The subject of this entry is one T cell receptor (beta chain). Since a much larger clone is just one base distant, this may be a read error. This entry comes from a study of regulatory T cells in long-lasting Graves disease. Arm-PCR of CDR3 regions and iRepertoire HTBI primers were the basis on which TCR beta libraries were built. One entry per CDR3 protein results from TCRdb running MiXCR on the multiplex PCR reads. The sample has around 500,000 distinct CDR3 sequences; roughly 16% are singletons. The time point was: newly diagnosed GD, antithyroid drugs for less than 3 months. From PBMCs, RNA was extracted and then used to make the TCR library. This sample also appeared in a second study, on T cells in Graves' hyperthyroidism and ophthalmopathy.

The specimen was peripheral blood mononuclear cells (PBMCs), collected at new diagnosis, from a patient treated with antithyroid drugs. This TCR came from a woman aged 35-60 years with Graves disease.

CDR3 sequence reads: CACRDRGSGNTIYF. For the CDR3, the DNA is TGTGCCTGCCGGGACAGGGGCTCCGGAAACACCATATATTTT. The chain employs TRBV30 and TRBJ1-3; 10 bases map to TRBD1. With 6 bases clipped from V and 4 bases from J, the junction kept 6 bases outside the gene matches. The CDR3 is 14 residues long. Germline V gene lookup returns CDR1 GTSNPN and CDR2 SVGIG (reference sequence).